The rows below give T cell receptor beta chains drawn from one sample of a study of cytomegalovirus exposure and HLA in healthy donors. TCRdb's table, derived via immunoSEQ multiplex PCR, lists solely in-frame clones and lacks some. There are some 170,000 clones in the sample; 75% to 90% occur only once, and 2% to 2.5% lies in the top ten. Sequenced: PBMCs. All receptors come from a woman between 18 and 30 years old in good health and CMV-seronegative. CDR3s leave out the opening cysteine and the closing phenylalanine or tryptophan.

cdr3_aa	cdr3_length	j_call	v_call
ASSSGHIDEKLF	12	TRBJ1-4	TRBV7-2
ASSYGLGQGASDYGYT	16	TRBJ1-2	TRBV9
ASSYSPSGKDEQY	13	TRBJ2-7	TRBV6-6
ASSVAGREEETQY	13	TRBJ2-5	TRBV9
ASSRSSGGVYEQY	13	TRBJ2-7	TRBV5-8
ASSWSEAYEQY	11	TRBJ2-7	TRBV5-6
ASSQDRERSNIQY	13	TRBJ2-4	TRBV4-3
ASSFVRGSGRYEQY	14	TRBJ2-7	TRBV27
ASWGQGAGGYT	11	TRBJ1-2	TRBV6-1
ASSLDLGTWSPLH	13	TRBJ1-6	TRBV5-1
ASSASGLSTDTQY	13	TRBJ2-3	TRBV6-1
ASSFRPRQSPTEAF	14	TRBJ1-1	TRBV13
ASSTGTAGEQY	11	TRBJ2-7	TRBV19
ATGMGLADEQY	11	TRBJ2-7	TRBV10-3
ACRLAGANTGELF	13	TRBJ2-2	TRBV6-1
ASSSRAQEYSGNTIY	15	TRBJ1-3	TRBV27
ASTPGQAIDYGYT	13	TRBJ1-2	TRBV7-6
ASSRQTPGKNTEAF	14	TRBJ1-1	TRBV2
ASSFDRERTNTEAF	14	TRBJ1-1	TRBV13
ASSPSGHLQETQY	13	TRBJ2-5	TRBV6-5
ASSQAEGRSERNTEAF	16	TRBJ1-1	TRBV14
ASSRTGGVFSEQF	13	TRBJ2-1	TRBV14
ASSSGRADTQY	11	TRBJ2-3	TRBV13
AIRATGGDYGYT	12	TRBJ1-2	TRBV10-3